This T cell receptor (beta chain) stems from a study of blood T cell repertoires in COVID-19. This CDR3 has 18 amino acids. V trimming: 3 bases; J trimming: 8 bases; junction bases outside the gene matches: 12. Germline V gene lookup returns CDR1 SGDLS and CDR2 YYNGEE. As processed by the authors: Amplified reference gene primers provided the basis for estimating nucleated cell counts. Sequencing was performed with immunoSEQ multiplex PCR; in TCRdb, only in-frame clones are kept and a portion is missing. V, J and clone size reflect that table, while D and trimming were determined from the DNA. The data show fewer than 300,000 clones, approximately 89% seen once.

The receptor was derived from a man aged 35 to 55 who had recovered from COVID-19. The gene calls are TRBV9 and TRBJ2-1; TRBD2 matches at 15 bases. The sequencing sample was made of peripheral blood. The CDR3 sequence is CASSGGLAGGLGYYEQFF. The CDR3 region has the DNA TGTGCCAGCAGCGGGGGACTAGCGGGAGGACTAGGGTACTATGAGCAGTTCTTC.